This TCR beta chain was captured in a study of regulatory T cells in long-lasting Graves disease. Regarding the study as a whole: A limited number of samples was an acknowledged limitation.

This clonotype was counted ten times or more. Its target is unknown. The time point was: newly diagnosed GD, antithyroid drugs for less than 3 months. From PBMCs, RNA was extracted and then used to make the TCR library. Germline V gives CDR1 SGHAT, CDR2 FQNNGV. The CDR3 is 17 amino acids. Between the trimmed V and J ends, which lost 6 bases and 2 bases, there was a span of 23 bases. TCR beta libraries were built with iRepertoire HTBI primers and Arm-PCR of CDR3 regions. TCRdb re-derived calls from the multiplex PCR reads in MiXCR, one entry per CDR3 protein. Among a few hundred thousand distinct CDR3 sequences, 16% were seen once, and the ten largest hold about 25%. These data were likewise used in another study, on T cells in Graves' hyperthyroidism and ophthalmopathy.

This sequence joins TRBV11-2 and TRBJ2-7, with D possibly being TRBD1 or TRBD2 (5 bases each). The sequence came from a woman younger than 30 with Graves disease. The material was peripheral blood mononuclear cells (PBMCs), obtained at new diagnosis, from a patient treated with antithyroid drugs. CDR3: CASRVAGTSNGAYEQYF. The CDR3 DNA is TGTGCCAGCAGAGTTGCCGGGACCAGCAACGGCGCCTACGAGCAGTACTTC.